This T cell receptor beta chain is from a study of blood T cells in healthy people across ages. For the second PCR, which ran for roughly 7 to 11 cycles, a sample-barcoded 5' primer and a J-beta primer mix were used. TCRdb fed the 5' RACE reads into MiXCR, producing one record per CDR3 protein. The sample has about 650,000 distinct CDR3 sequences, approximately 31% seen once. About this clonotype itself: This may be a read error, as it is one base from a much larger clone.

Material for sequencing was blood. This receptor was obtained from a woman of 80 years or more in good health.

The CDR3 sequence is CASSEERPAGAYNEQFF. CDR3 bases: TGTGCCAGCAGCGAGGAGAGACCAGCGGGGGCCTACAATGAGCAGTTCTTC. The chain has TRBV9 and TRBJ2-1, with 8 positions matching TRBD2. In germline, CDR1 is SGDLS, CDR2 YYNGEE. Unmatched junction bases numbered 10, after V lost 3 bases and J lost 2 bases. CDR3 length: 17 amino acids.